These T cell receptor beta chains were read from a single sample in a study of beta chain features in type 1 diabetes. TCRdb's table, derived via immunoSEQ multiplex PCR, lists solely in-frame clones and lacks some. The sample contains 350,000 to 450,000 clones, approximately 15% of which appear only once. The sequenced sample was naive CD4+ T cells from blood. The receptors here all came from a man aged 25 to 40 in good health. Both conserved end residues are part of each CDR3.

TRBV30	TRBJ1-4	CAWSSGNSEWEKLFF
TRBV7-9	TRBJ1-1	CASSRGGSGNTEAFF
TRBV7-2	TRBJ1-4	CASSPTGLSNEKLFF
TRBV19	TRBJ1-2	CASSLSDYYGYTF
TRBV7-2	TRBJ2-7	CASSGRQGPYEQYF
TRBV27	TRBJ1-1	CASSLKGMNTEAFF
TRBV7-6	TRBJ2-3	CASSLGTHPTDTQYF
TRBV5-1	TRBJ2-7	CASSRDGRDRYAEQYF
TRBV7-2	TRBJ1-6	CASSSTGVQSPLHF
TRBV30	TRBJ2-5	CAWTRLAGGVRETQYF
TRBV5-6	TRBJ2-2	CASSFLAGGGELFF
TRBV27	TRBJ1-6	CASSWYRGPLHF
TRBV5-6	TRBJ1-4	CASSVGRDEKLFF
TRBV5-6	TRBJ2-7	CASSFHSGTDEHEQYF
TRBV25-1	TRBJ1-1	CASSAQGFTEAFF
TRBV5-1	TRBJ1-4	CASSFGSANEKLFF
TRBV4-3	TRBJ2-7	CASSELASYEQYF
TRBV19	TRBJ1-1	CASITDRGRTEAFF
TRBV9	TRBJ1-4	CASSPRTGHATNEKLFF
TRBV5-1	TRBJ2-5	CASSYEPGQGASETQYF
TRBV5-6	TRBJ2-7	CASSRWSYSYEQYF
TRBV4-3	TRBJ2-3	CASTRVGGTVGAQYF
TRBV9	TRBJ2-7	CASSVGYEQYF
TRBV6-5	TRBJ2-7	CASSYSRVQYF
TRBV5-4	TRBJ2-5	CASSLMSGPETQYF
TRBV4-1	TRBJ1-6	CASSQPPAAYEPLHF
TRBV11-2	TRBJ2-1	CASSSERGSLGNEQFF
TRBV7-2	TRBJ2-3	CASRWAASGDTQYF
TRBV15	TRBJ2-2	CATSSGLATGELFF
TRBV18	TRBJ1-6	CASSRQPGPRSPLHF
TRBV18	TRBJ2-3	CASSPQDTQYF
TRBV7-6	TRBJ2-2	CASRQNTGELFF
TRBV5-1	TRBJ2-5	CASSLSGQETQYF
TRBV19	TRBJ2-3	CASSMGQGLTDTQYF
TRBV28	TRBJ2-3	CASSPSTSGRVTDTQYF
TRBV4-1	TRBJ1-2	CASSQTGLKDHGYTF
TRBV7-9	TRBJ2-6	CASSRSLSGLRGANVLTF
TRBV30	TRBJ1-2	CAWSHGTGKGYTF
TRBV14	TRBJ1-6	CASSLGYRNSPLHF
TRBV7-8	TRBJ2-5	CASSLTVGARRTQYF
TRBV14	TRBJ1-4	CASSQERGVGEKLFF
TRBV15	TRBJ2-1	CATSRRTSSYNEQFF
TRBV10-3	TRBJ2-1	CAISAGLAVNNEQFF
TRBV5-4	TRBJ2-3	CASSLQGFGTDTQYF
TRBV11-3	TRBJ2-2	CASSFENRDTGELFF